What follows describes a single T cell receptor (beta chain). Trimming took 8 bases from V and 5 from J; bases not matched to a gene: 2. This CDR3 contains 12 residues. CDR1 is ENHRY, CDR2 SYGVKD, per germline. This sample is part of a study of blood T cell repertoires in COVID-19. Study-level information: Researchers got acute and convalescent COVID-19 samples from the United States, Italy and Spain. The analysed material was cDNA or gDNA that came from T cells, B-cell-depleted T cells, or PBMCs.

In the original workflow: The assay estimated nucleated cells by amplifying reference gene primers. Clones were sequenced by immunoSEQ multiplex PCR, and TCRdb holds only the in-frame ones, with some missing. V, J and clone size are those of that table, while D and trimming were read from the DNA. Found here are a few hundred thousand clones, approximately 92% of them singletons; the top ten hold 4% to 5%. The J gene is TRBJ2-1, the V gene TRBV10-3; 8 nucleotides line up with TRBD2. The sequence was obtained from a middle-aged woman who had recovered from COVID-19. Sequencing input: peripheral blood. CDR3 sequence: CAIGAGDNEQFF. Here the CDR3 DNA reads TGTGCCATCGGAGCGGGAGACAATGAGCAGTTCTTC.